This TCR beta chain comes out of a study of T cell responses to AZD1222 COVID-19 vaccine. Profiled with immunoSEQ multiplex PCR; TCRdb holds only in-frame clones, not every one. This table has about 150,000 clones, about 89% appearing once. The CDR3 has 14 residues. CDR1 and CDR2 (germline): SGHTA, FQGNSA. Between the trimmed V and J ends, which lost 2 bases and 0 bases, there was a span of 7 bases. The starting material was peripheral blood, obtained on day 0 of AZD1222 vaccination. The TCR originated in an adult in good health. V and J are TRBV7-2 and TRBJ1-1; D call uncertain. DNA of the CDR3: TGTGCCAGCAGCTTATTGAGTATGAACACTGAAGCTTTCTTT. It codes for CASSLLSMNTEAFF.